The 13 T cell receptor beta chains below come from one sample, sequenced in a study of blood T cell repertoires in COVID-19. This table comes from immunoSEQ multiplex PCR, and its TCRdb copy is limited to in-frame clones, with some not included. The profile shows roughly 500,000 clones, approximately 85% of them singletons. Sequenced sample: peripheral blood. Receptors originate from a human donor in a cohort sampled during active COVID-19.

This rearrangement joins TRBV27 to TRBJ2-7, with 13 bases lining up with TRBD2. The trim removed 5 bases at V and 0 bases at J, leaving 7 bases unmatched. The CDR3 length is 17 residues. Per the germline V gene, CDR1 is MNHEY and CDR2 is SMNVEV (reference sequence). CDR3 sequence reads: CASSKLAGGGSSYEQYF. CDR3 nucleotide sequence: TGTGCCAGCAGTAAACTAGCGGGAGGGGGAAGCTCCTACGAGCAGTACTTC.

The chain links TRBV5-1 to TRBJ1-2, with TRBD1 matching over 10 bases. Germline CDR1 reads SGHRS; CDR2 reads YFSETQ. The CDR3 is 14 amino acids. After removal of 4 bases from V and 5 bases from J, the junction contained 5 bases not matched to a gene. As DNA, the CDR3 is TGCGCCAGCAGCGGGGGACAGGGGAGTTATGGCTACACCTTC. Translating gives CASSGGQGSYGYTF. Filled out from reference TRBV5-1 and TRBJ1-2, the complete variable domain reads KAGVTQTPRYLIKTRGQQVTLSCSPISGHRSVSWYQQTPGQGLQFLFEYFSETQRNKGNFPGRFSGRQFSNSRSEMNVSTLELGDSALYLCASSGGQGSYGYTFGSGTRLTVV.

A few counts support this clone. CDR3 sequence reads: CASSYSRQGAHEQYF. CDR3 bases: TGTGCCAGCAGTTACTCGCGACAGGGGGCCCACGAGCAGTACTTC. The chain carries TRBV6-2 or TRBV6-3 and TRBJ2-7, with 10 positions matching TRBD1. This CDR3 is built from 15 residues. J lost 5 bases, V lost 0 bases, and 4 bases had no gene match. Germline V gene lookup returns CDR1 MNHEY and CDR2 SVGEGT.

This clone came up a few times. The rearrangement uses TRBV2 and TRBJ1-6; 11 nucleotides match TRBD1. Germline V CDR1 and CDR2: SNHLY, FYNNEI. V shed 11 bases and J 7 bases; nucleotides not matched to a gene: 7. The CDR3 totals 14 residues. The CDR3 reads CASHRDRGNSPLHF. The CDR3 coding sequence is TGTGCCTCTCACCGGGACAGGGGGAATTCACCCCTCCACTTT.

The chain joins TRBV19 to TRBJ2-3, with 8 bases matching TRBD1. The V gene's germline CDR1 is LNHDA and CDR2 SQIVND (reference sequence). This CDR3 has 14 residues. V gave up 3 bases and J gave up 8 bases; unmatched junction bases: 7. CDR3 nucleotides: TGTGCCAGTAGTATGGTTGCAGGGGGCTTTACGCAGTATTTT. Its translation is CASSMVAGGFTQYF.

This chain uses TRBV19 with TRBJ2-7, with D possibly matching TRBD1 (6 bases). Germline CDR1 LNHDA, CDR2 SQIVND (reference sequence). This CDR3 is 15 amino acids long. Trimming left V 11 bases short and J 1 base short, with 21 bases between. In DNA, the CDR3 is TGTGCCTCGAAAGGGGGTGAGGACTCTTCCTACGAGCAGTACTTC. The encoded protein is CASKGGEDSSYEQYF.

The J gene is TRBJ1-4, the V gene TRBV4-3; D unclear. V was trimmed by 0 bases and J by 7 bases, leaving 18 bases between them. The CDR3 loop spans 17 amino acids. Looked up from germline, CDR1 is LGHNA and CDR2 is YSLEER. The CDR3 reads CASSQDEEGPGGEKLFF. CDR3 nucleotide sequence: TGCGCCAGCAGCCAAGATGAGGAGGGCCCGGGTGGTGAAAAACTGTTTTTT.

This clone was seen a single time. The chain has TRBV15 and TRBJ1-3; no reliable D call. Per the germline V gene, CDR1 is LNHNV and CDR2 is YYDKDF (reference sequence). Deletions cut 0 bases from V and 0 bases from J, with 9 bases between. The CDR3 spans 16 residues. CDR3 region: CATSRDSLNSGNTIYF. In nucleotides, the CDR3 is TGTGCCACCAGCAGAGATAGCCTAAACTCTGGAAACACCATATATTTT.

The chain carries TRBV19 and TRBJ1-1; D is undetermined. The CDR3 has 15 amino acids. Germline V CDR1 and CDR2: LNHDA, SQIVND (reference sequence). V lost 6 bases, J lost 4 bases, and 18 bases lay in between. The CDR3 loop is CASRIRQALTTEAFF. For the CDR3, the DNA is TGTGCCAGTAGGATCCGTCAGGCTTTGACCACTGAAGCTTTCTTT.

The gene calls are TRBV27 and TRBJ2-7; no reliable D call. The V end was cut by 2 bases, the J end by 1 base, with 6 bases between. The CDR3 has 13 residues. Germline V lookup: CDR1 MNHEY, CDR2 SMNVEV (reference sequence). CDR3 in DNA: TGTGCCAGCAGTTTAGCACAGTCCTACGAGCAGTACTTC. This sequence encodes CASSLAQSYEQYF.

This clone has just one count. The rearrangement joins TRBV7-9 to TRBJ1-2; 9 bases fit TRBD1. Losses at the gene ends were 5 bases for V and 5 bases for J; bases not matched to a gene: 9. CDR3 length: 15 amino acids. Germline V gene lookup returns CDR1 SEHNR and CDR2 FQNEAQ (reference sequence). CDR3 in DNA: TGTGCCAGCAGCCCGACCGGGACAGGGAAATATGGCTACACCTTC. Its protein is CASSPTGTGKYGYTF.

CDR3 protein: CASSQGTLTGNTGELFF. CDR3 nucleotide sequence: TGTGCCAGCTCACAGGGGACACTCACAGGGAACACCGGGGAGCTGTTTTTT. The rearrangement joins TRBV18 to TRBJ2-2; a possible D gene is TRBD1 (6 bases). Germline assignment: CDR1 KGHSH and CDR2 LQKENI. Trimming left V 4 bases short and J 1 base short, with 16 bases between. The CDR3 totals 17 residues. The full variable domain, rest sourced from reference TRBV18 and TRBJ2-2, is NAGVMQNPRHLVRRRGQEARLRCSPMKGHSHVYWYRQLPEEGLKFMVYLQKENIIDESGMPKERFSAEFPKEGPSILRIQQVVRGDSAAYFCASSQGTLTGNTGELFFGEGSRLTVL.

There are many counts of this clone. The V and J genes are TRBV6-5 and TRBJ1-2; D gene unclear. V was clipped by 4 bases and J by 0 bases, with 6 bases between them. The germline V gene encodes CDR1 MNHEY and CDR2 SVGAGI. The CDR3 runs to 13 residues. CDR3 nucleotide sequence: TGTGCCAGCAGTTCATCGGCTAACTATGGCTACACCTTC. This translates into CASSSSANYGYTF.